Each of the 9 T cell receptor beta chains below was sequenced from the same sample in a study of post-analysis software for immune sequencing data. The study's findings and limits: Roughly five TRBV segments occurring more often in patients than controls included TRBV5-6, TRBV5-1 and TRBV20-1.

Their antigens are not known. TCR beta cDNA libraries had unique molecular identifiers. TCRdb processed the PCR reads anew with MiXCR; each CDR3 protein has one entry. Of roughly 430,000 distinct CDR3 sequences listed, 39% are singletons. Sequenced sample: blood. Every receptor here comes from a girl aged 2 to 9 with multiple sclerosis.

This clonotype was seen a handful of times. This chain links TRBV20-1 with TRBJ2-4; 7 nucleotides agree with TRBD1. CDR1 DFQATT and CDR2 SNEGSKA come from the germline V gene (reference sequence). J gave up 8 bases and V 3 bases, and 7 bases lay outside the gene matches. This CDR3 comprises 13 residues. CDR3 coding DNA: TGCAGTGCTAGCCAAGGGGGCGCATACATTCAGTACTTC. It encodes CSASQGGAYIQYF.

The chain recombines TRBV12-3 or TRBV12-4 with TRBJ2-2, with 8 bases aligning to TRBD1. V was clipped by 7 bases and J by 8 bases; unmatched bases: 9. The CDR3 runs to 14 residues. CDR3 sequence reads: CASIRTGPWGELFF. CDR3 DNA: TGTGCCAGCATTCGGACAGGGCCCTGGGGGGAGCTGTTTTTT.

The chain carries TRBV9 and TRBJ1-4; a weak D match, TRBD1 (6 bases). Between the trimmed V and J ends, which lost 4 bases and 2 bases, there was a span of 12 bases. CDR3 length equals 15 residues. The V gene's germline CDR1 is SGDLS and CDR2 YYNGEE. CDR3 region: CASSPGDTTNEKLFF. The CDR3 DNA reads as TGTGCCAGCAGCCCGGGGGACACCACTAATGAAAAACTGTTTTTT.

The chain joins TRBV7-3 to TRBJ2-1; 10 bases fit TRBD1. There are 14 residues in the CDR3. Per the germline V gene, CDR1 is SGHTA and CDR2 is FQGTGA. With V trimmed by 4 bases and J by 6 bases, 3 bases remained unmatched. DNA of the CDR3: TGTGCCAGCAGCTCGGGACAGGGGCTCAATGAGCAGTTCTTC. Residues: CASSSGQGLNEQFF.

This clonotype was seen a handful of times. The chain uses TRBV10-3 and TRBJ2-5, with unresolved D. Trimming shortened V by 4 bases and J by 0 bases, and 6 bases separated the two germline ends. Germline CDR1 ENHRY, CDR2 SYGVKD. The CDR3 has 13 residues. This CDR3 reads CAISGMNQETQYF. The CDR3 region has the DNA TGTGCCATCAGTGGAATGAACCAAGAGACCCAGTACTTC.

Note on this clonotype: An end of the junction differs from the germline gene, which may be a read error. The chain uses TRBV29-1 and TRBJ2-5; D uncertain. CDR3 length equals 13 residues. Germline V gene lookup returns CDR1 SQVTM and CDR2 ANQGSEA. The CDR3 spells CSVSGSGQEAQYF. The DNA of the CDR3 is TGCAGCGTTTCAGGTTCGGGCCAAGAGGCCCAGTACTTC.

The chain carries TRBV29-1 and TRBJ2-3; D perhaps matches TRBD1 (6 bases). Germline V lookup: CDR1 SQVTM, CDR2 ANQGSEA. CDR3 length equals 12 residues. V dropped 4 bases and J dropped 5 bases, with 10 bases sitting between them. The chain's CDR3 is CSVGDNEDTQYF. The CDR3 DNA sequence: TGCAGCGTTGGGGACAACGAAGATACGCAGTATTTT.

The rearrangement links TRBV12-3 or TRBV12-4 to TRBJ2-3; D is unclear. V lost 5 bases to trimming and J lost 13 bases, with 28 bases between them. The CDR3 runs to 16 residues. The DNA of the CDR3 is TGTGCCAGCAGTCCGACGAGACGAGCGAACGCAGATGTGGAGTATTTT. This gives the protein CASSPTRRANADVEYF.

This clonotype appeared a few times. The chain uses TRBV28 and TRBJ2-5; TRBD1 might be the D (6 bases). Trimming removed 5 bases at V and 5 bases at J, with 15 bases between. This CDR3 spans 14 amino acids. CDR1 is MDHEN, CDR2 SYDVKM, per germline. CDR3 nucleotides: TGTGCCAGCAGTCTATCAACAGGGTCCGAGACCCAGTACTTC. It is translated as CASSLSTGSETQYF.